This entry describes one T cell receptor beta chain. Its antigen is currently unknown. Germline-derived CDR1 and CDR2 are SGHNT and YYREEE (reference sequence). Trimming stripped 2 bases from V and 6 bases from J, with 15 bases between. This CDR3 has 14 residues. This entry belongs to a study of T cell responses to AZD1222 COVID-19 vaccine. Study-level findings and limits: Among vaccine-associated CD4 TCRs, coverage spanned spike, with dominance at 160-218 and 743-854. The donors showed a predominance of white British ancestry and of females, with possible underestimation of clonal diversity. Only after the peak T cell response were repertoires sampled.

Repertoires were generated with immunoSEQ multiplex PCR, while TCRdb's copy carries only in-frame clones and drops some. This repertoire shows 150,000 to 200,000 clones, around nine tenths found once; its top ten account for 2.6%. The sequence was obtained from an adult in good health. This chain joins TRBV5-4 and TRBJ2-7; the D call may be TRBD1 or TRBD2 (5 bases each). The material was peripheral blood, obtained on day 0 of AZD1222 vaccination. The CDR3 bases are TGTGCCAGCAGCTTTTCGGGAATTGGGGGCGAGCAGTACTTC. As protein: CASSFSGIGGEQYF.